A selection of T cell receptor beta chains follows, all from one sample in a study of blood T cell repertoires in COVID-19. Assay: immunoSEQ multiplex PCR; the TCRdb copy retains only in-frame clones and omits some. The sample lists some 200,000 clones; about 86% were seen once. The sequenced sample was peripheral blood. The receptors were gathered from a man aged 25 to 40 with active or convalescent COVID-19. Each CDR3 is given with its conserved first and last residue. Fields, in order: J gene, V gene, D gene, CDR3 protein, CDR3 DNA. D genes are given only for firm matches.

J gene: TRBJ2-3; V gene: TRBV19; D gene: TRBD1; CDR3 protein: CASSLPPGQGTDTQYF; CDR3 DNA: TGTGCCAGTAGCCTACCCCCTGGACAGGGAACAGATACGCAGTATTTT
J gene: TRBJ1-1; V gene: TRBV2; D gene: -; CDR3 protein: CASSEGSLRENTEAFF; CDR3 DNA: TGTGCCAGCAGTGAAGGGTCATTACGGGAGAACACTGAAGCTTTCTTT
J gene: TRBJ1-5; V gene: TRBV6-5; D gene: -; CDR3 protein: CASRTWGNQPQHF; CDR3 DNA: TGTGCCAGCAGGACTTGGGGCAATCAGCCCCAGCATTTT
J gene: TRBJ1-1; V gene: TRBV11-3; D gene: TRBD1; CDR3 protein: CASSPRTGKWSEAFF; CDR3 DNA: TGTGCCAGCAGCCCAAGGACAGGGAAGTGGTCTGAAGCTTTCTTT
J gene: TRBJ2-5; V gene: TRBV7-8; D gene: -; CDR3 protein: CASSLSPRGLVQETQYF; CDR3 DNA: TGTGCCAGCAGCTTAAGCCCCCGAGGGCTAGTACAAGAGACCCAGTACTTC
J gene: TRBJ1-2; V gene: TRBV3-1/TRBV3-2; D gene: -; CDR3 protein: CASSHPGFYGYTF; CDR3 DNA: TGTGCCAGCAGCCATCCGGGGTTCTATGGCTACACCTTC
J gene: TRBJ1-5; V gene: TRBV9; D gene: TRBD1; CDR3 protein: CASSRGQGGQPQHF; CDR3 DNA: TGTGCCAGCAGCCGGGGACAGGGGGGGCAGCCCCAGCATTTT
J gene: TRBJ2-7; V gene: TRBV7-9; D gene: -; CDR3 protein: CASSLAMGRGSHEQYF; CDR3 DNA: TGTGCCAGCAGCTTAGCGATGGGTCGGGGGTCCCACGAGCAGTACTTC
J gene: TRBJ2-7; V gene: TRBV11-2; D gene: -; CDR3 protein: CASSLDEGSREQYF; CDR3 DNA: TGTGCCAGCAGCTTAGATGAGGGTTCTCGCGAGCAGTACTTC
J gene: TRBJ2-4; V gene: TRBV19; D gene: TRBD2; CDR3 protein: CASSIGGLAGAPQYF; CDR3 DNA: TGTGCCAGTAGTATAGGTGGGCTAGCGGGAGCACCTCAGTACTTC
J gene: TRBJ2-1; V gene: TRBV4-1; D gene: TRBD2; CDR3 protein: CASSSYERGAIDEQFF; CDR3 DNA: TGCGCCAGCAGCTCGTACGAGCGGGGGGCCATCGATGAGCAGTTCTTC
J gene: TRBJ1-1; V gene: TRBV6-1; D gene: TRBD1; CDR3 protein: CASSVLDRVVRTEAFF; CDR3 DNA: TGTGCCAGCAGTGTTCTGGACAGGGTAGTAAGGACTGAAGCTTTCTTT
J gene: TRBJ1-4; V gene: TRBV2; D gene: -; CDR3 protein: CASRADRFNEKLFF; CDR3 DNA: TGTGCCAGCAGAGCGGACAGATTTAATGAAAAACTGTTTTTT
J gene: TRBJ1-5; V gene: TRBV7-9; D gene: -; CDR3 protein: CASSPDPSLGNQPQHF; CDR3 DNA: TGTGCCAGCAGCCCAGATCCTTCCCTTGGCAATCAGCCCCAGCATTTT
J gene: TRBJ1-2; V gene: TRBV25-1; D gene: -; CDR3 protein: CASSEYQDSFYGYTF; CDR3 DNA: TGTGCCAGCAGTGAATACCAGGACAGCTTCTATGGCTACACCTTC
J gene: TRBJ1-2; V gene: TRBV7-2; D gene: -; CDR3 protein: CASSLAMAGYGYTF; CDR3 DNA: TGTGCCAGCAGCTTAGCGATGGCAGGGTATGGCTACACCTTC
J gene: TRBJ2-1; V gene: TRBV7-2; D gene: TRBD1; CDR3 protein: CASSPLGQANEQFF; CDR3 DNA: TGTGCCAGCAGCCCATTGGGACAGGCCAATGAGCAGTTCTTC